Given below is one TCR beta chain in context. CDR3 length: 17 amino acids. Germline CDR1 and CDR2: SGHTA and FQGNSA. Trimming pared 4 bases from V and 4 bases from J, leaving 22 bases between. Using its own MiXCR run on the reads, TCRdb lists one record per CDR3 protein. The table shows roughly 230,000 distinct CDR3 sequences, with more than 25% occurring only once. This entry is derived from a study of kidney transplant recipient with SARS-CoV-2 infection. Sequencing used a blood sample, obtained at baseline and on day 111 from a kidney transplant recipient. The TCR sequence derives from a male patient aged 30 to 40 who had COVID-19 and was a kidney transplant recipient. A subset of T cells may come from the graft donor. This chain uses TRBV7-2 with TRBJ1-2, with D unclear. CDR3 sequence reads: CASSCNSRDGKTYGYTF. In nucleotides, the CDR3 is TGTGCCAGCAGCTGTAACAGCAGAGACGGAAAGACCTATGGCTACACCTTC.